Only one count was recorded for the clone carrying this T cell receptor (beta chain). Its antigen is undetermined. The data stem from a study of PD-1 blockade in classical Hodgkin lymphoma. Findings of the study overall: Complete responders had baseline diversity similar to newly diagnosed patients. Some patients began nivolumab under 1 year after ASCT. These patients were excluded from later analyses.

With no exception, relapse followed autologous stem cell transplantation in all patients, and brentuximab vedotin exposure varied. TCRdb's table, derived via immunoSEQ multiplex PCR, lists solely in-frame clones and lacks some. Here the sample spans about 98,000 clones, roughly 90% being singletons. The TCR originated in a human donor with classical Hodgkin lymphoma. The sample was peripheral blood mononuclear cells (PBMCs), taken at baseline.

CDR3 bases: TGTGCCAGCAGCTCCTCTAGGGGACGAGGGGGCTACACCTTC. This gives the protein CASSSSRGRGGYTF. The chain joins TRBV7-6 to TRBJ1-2, with a possible D match to TRBD1 (5 bases). V was cut by 4 bases and J by 8 bases, with 17 bases left in between. The CDR3 has 14 residues. CDR1 and CDR2 (germline): SGHVS, FNYEAQ. Full variable domain (outside the CDR3, taken from reference TRBV7-6 and TRBJ1-2): GAGVSQSPRYKVTKRGQDVALRCDPISGHVSLYWYRQALGQGPEFLTYFNYEAQQDKSGLPNDRFSAERPEGSISTLTIQRTEQRDSAMYRCASSSSRGRGGYTFGSGTRLTVV.